A single sample gave rise to the 18 T cell receptor beta chains below, sequenced in a study of cytomegalovirus exposure and HLA in healthy donors. The PCR was carried out with 60 Vbeta primers and 13 Jbeta primers. The repertoire was sequenced with immunoSEQ multiplex PCR; TCRdb's copy has only in-frame clones and lacks some. The repertoire holds roughly 240,000 clones, with roughly 78% as singletons. Sequenced: PBMCs. These receptors were collected from a boy aged 5-17 years in good health and CMV-seronegative.

This clone was seen once. V gene TRBV7-8 combines with J gene TRBJ2-7; TRBD2 agrees at 10 bases. CDR3 length equals 16 residues. The V gene end was trimmed by 1 base and the J gene end by 6 bases; junction bases not matched to a gene: 9. From germline, CDR1 is SGHVS and CDR2 FQNEAQ. The chain's CDR3 is CASSLDYSGRYPEQYF. CDR3 coding DNA: TGTGCCAGCAGCTTAGATTATAGCGGGAGGTATCCCGAGCAGTACTTC.

CDR3 DNA: TGCGCCAGCAGCCAAGCGGGGGGAGTCTCCGAGCAGTACTTC. Translation: CASSQAGGVSEQYF. The chain couples TRBV4-1 to TRBJ2-7; TRBD2 aligns across 7 bases. This CDR3 comprises 14 residues. V gave up 1 base and J gave up 6 bases; unmatched junction bases: 6. The germline CDR1 and CDR2 sequences are MGHRA and YSYEKL.

The CDR3 DNA follows: TGTGCCAGCAGAGGACAGGGGGCTTGGGAGCAGTACTTC. It is translated as CASRGQGAWEQYF. This sequence joins TRBV11-3 and TRBJ2-7; 11 nucleotides align to TRBD1. CDR3 length equals 13 residues. Germline CDR1 SGHNT, CDR2 YENEEA. Trimming removed 6 bases from V and 7 bases from J; junction bases left unmatched: 5.

CDR3 DNA sequence: TGTGCCAGCAGCCTCGAAGGGAGCCTTGAAGCTTTCTTT. Encoded protein: CASSLEGSLEAFF. The genes are TRBV11-2 and TRBJ1-1, with unresolved D. There are 13 residues in the CDR3. Per the germline V gene, CDR1 is SGHAT and CDR2 is FQNNGV. With 5 bases removed from V and 7 bases from J, the gap between germline ends came to 14 bases.

The V and J genes are TRBV5-4 and TRBJ2-3, with D tentatively TRBD1 (8 bases). Germline CDR1 and CDR2: SGHNT and YYREEE (reference sequence). Trimming shortened V by 4 bases and J by 3 bases, and 15 bases separated the two germline ends. The CDR3 runs 15 residues. CDR3 in DNA: TGTGCCAGCAGCCTACAGGGGGGAGGGACAGATACGCAGTATTTT. Translated, it gives CASSLQGGGTDTQYF. The full variable domain, rest sourced from reference TRBV5-4 and TRBJ2-3, is ETGVTQSPTHLIKTRGQQVTLRCSSQSGHNTVSWYQQALGQGPQFIFQYYREEENGRGNFPPRFSGLQFPNYSSELNVNALELDDSALYLCASSLQGGGTDTQYFGPGTRLTVL.

The chain links TRBV6-5 to TRBJ1-2, with D maybe TRBD1 (6 bases). Deletions cut 5 bases from V and 7 bases from J, with 17 bases between. CDR1 and CDR2 (germline): MNHEY, SVGAGI. The CDR3 loop spans 14 amino acids. The CDR3, as DNA: TGTGCCAGCAGTAGGGGGAGGGTGTCGGGTGGCTACACCTTC. It is translated as CASSRGRVSGGYTF.

The CDR3 loop is CASSLPGSYNEQFF. CDR3 nucleotide sequence: TGCGCCAGCAGCTTACCGGGTTCCTACAATGAGCAGTTCTTC. This sequence joins TRBV5-1 and TRBJ2-1; D ambiguous. V lost 2 bases to trimming and J lost 1 base, with 7 bases between them. Germline assignment: CDR1 SGHRS and CDR2 YFSETQ. The length of the CDR3 is 14 residues.

This clone has just a few counts. The chain couples TRBV5-1 to TRBJ2-1; the D gene is possibly TRBD2 (6 bases). V lost 4 bases and J lost 4, with 12 bases in between. CDR3 length equals 14 residues. The germline V gene encodes CDR1 SGHRS and CDR2 YFSETQ. The CDR3 protein is CASSLTRLYNEQFF. For the CDR3, the DNA is TGCGCCAGCAGCCTGACTAGACTTTACAATGAGCAGTTCTTC.

There are a few counts of this clone. The chain employs TRBV11-2 and TRBJ2-7; 7 nucleotides line up with TRBD1. CDR1 SGHAT and CDR2 FQNNGV come from the germline V gene. Trimming removed 6 bases from V and 0 bases from J; junction bases left unmatched: 5. The CDR3 is made up of 14 amino acids. This chain's CDR3 is CASSWTGRSYEQYF. In DNA, the CDR3 is TGTGCCAGCAGTTGGACAGGCCGCTCCTACGAGCAGTACTTC. Variable domain in full (rest from reference TRBV11-2 and TRBJ2-7): EAGVAQSPRYKIIEKRQSVAFWCNPISGHATLYWYQQILGQGPKLLIQFQNNGVVDDSQLPKDRFSAERLKGVDSTLKIQPAKLEDSAVYLCASSWTGRSYEQYFGPGTRLTVT.

CDR3 sequence (DNA): TGTGCCAGCAGCTTAGTGCGGACTTCGACAGATACGCAGTATTTT. Translating gives CASSLVRTSTDTQYF. This chain connects TRBV7-8 to TRBJ2-3, with D possibly TRBD2 on 5 matching bases. Germline V gene lookup returns CDR1 SGHVS and CDR2 FQNEAQ. The V and J ends lost 1 base and 3 bases respectively, with 11 bases between them. The CDR3 has 15 amino acids. The full variable domain, rest sourced from reference TRBV7-8 and TRBJ2-3, is GAGVSQSPRYKVAKRGQDVALRCDPISGHVSLFWYQQALGQGPEFLTYFQNEAQLDKSGLPSDRFFAERPEGSVSTLKIQRTQQEDSAVYLCASSLVRTSTDTQYFGPGTRLTVL.

This rearrangement joins TRBV7-2 to TRBJ1-2; D call uncertain. Between the trimmed V and J ends, which lost 6 bases and 4 bases, there was a span of 12 bases. The CDR3 consists of 13 residues. Germline V CDR1 and CDR2: SGHTA, FQGNSA. CDR3 nucleotides: TGTGCCAGCAGTTTAACCCTGGCCTATGGCTACACCTTC. It is translated as CASSLTLAYGYTF. The whole variable domain, remainder taken from reference TRBV7-2 and TRBJ1-2, is GAGVSQSPSNKVTEKGKDVELRCDPISGHTALYWYRQSLGQGLEFLIYFQGNSAPDKSGLPSDRFSAERTGGSVSTLTIQRTQQEDSAVYLCASSLTLAYGYTFGSGTRLTVV.

The chain uses TRBV15 and TRBJ2-3, with 7 bases aligning to TRBD2. CDR1 and CDR2 from the germline V gene are LNHNV and YYDKDF (reference sequence). The junction had 9 bases not matched to a gene; V was cut back by 5 bases and J by 4 bases. The CDR3 totals 15 residues. The CDR3 sequence is CATSESLAEADTQYF. DNA of the CDR3: TGTGCCACCAGCGAGTCTCTAGCGGAAGCAGATACGCAGTATTTT. Full variable domain (outside the CDR3, taken from reference TRBV15 and TRBJ2-3): DAMVIQNPRYQVTQFGKPVTLSCSQTLNHNVMYWYQQKSSQAPKLLFHYYDKDFNNEADTPDNFQSRRPNTSFCFLDIRSPGLGDTAMYLCATSESLAEADTQYFGPGTRLTVL.

The CDR3 here is CASSLERRSYSGYTF. The CDR3, as DNA: TGCGCCAGCAGCTTGGAAAGGAGGAGCTATAGTGGCTACACCTTC. This chain uses TRBV5-1 with TRBJ1-2; D ambiguous. Germline V CDR1 and CDR2: SGHRS, YFSETQ. Deletions cut 0 bases from V and 7 bases from J, with 16 bases between. The CDR3 loop spans 15 amino acids.

This chain joins TRBV25-1 and TRBJ2-2, with TRBD1 matching 9 bases. The CDR3 runs 14 residues. Unmatched junction bases numbered 6, after V lost 8 bases and J lost 5 bases. CDR1 MGHDK and CDR2 SYGVNS come from the germline V gene. Written as DNA, the CDR3 is TGTGCCAGCGGGCGGACAGGGGTTACCGGGGAGCTGTTTTTT. It codes for CASGRTGVTGELFF.

The chain employs TRBV6-6 and TRBJ1-1; D remains unclear. This CDR3 spans 13 amino acids. Germline CDR1 and CDR2: MNHNY and SVGAGI (reference sequence). The germline V and J ends were trimmed by 5 bases and 6 bases, with 13 bases remaining between them. CDR3: CASSQTREAEAFF. For the CDR3, the DNA is TGTGCCAGCAGTCAAACACGGGAAGCTGAAGCTTTCTTT.

This clone came up once. The genes are TRBV12-2 and TRBJ1-5. TRBV12-2 is termed a pseudogene. The CDR3 consists of 16 residues. The CDR3 sequence is CASRSSSGCRNQPQHF. As DNA, the CDR3 is TGTGCAAGTCGCTCCTCGTCGGGGTGCCGCAATCAGCCCCAGCATTTT.

The rearrangement uses TRBV2 and TRBJ2-7, with D tentatively TRBD2 (6 bases). From germline, CDR1 is SNHLY and CDR2 FYNNEI. V lost 8 bases to trimming and J lost 1 base, with 15 bases between them. The CDR3 is made up of 14 amino acids. In nucleotides, the CDR3 is TGTGCCAGCCGGAAGGGGCGGGATTCCTACGAGCAGTACTTC. It translates to CASRKGRDSYEQYF.

V usage is TRBV6-5 and J usage is TRBJ2-7, with 7 bases lining up with TRBD2. This CDR3 has 13 residues. Germline CDR1 reads MNHEY; CDR2 reads SVGAGI. Trimming cost V 2 bases and J 6 bases; bases outside gene matches: 4. The CDR3 bases are TGTGCCAGCAGTTACCGGCGGGAGAGCGAGCAGTACTTC. Translating it yields CASSYRRESEQYF.